A single sample is the source of the 20 T cell receptor beta chains below, sequenced in a study of cytomegalovirus exposure and HLA in healthy donors. The PCR ran on 60 Vbeta and 13 Jbeta primers. The protocol was immunoSEQ multiplex PCR, while the TCRdb copy is restricted to in-frame clones and leaves out a portion. The sample lists 100,000 to 150,000 clones, roughly three quarters occurring once. Material for sequencing was PBMCs. The receptors were gathered from a woman under 30 in good health and CMV-seronegative.

The chain employs TRBV11-2 and TRBJ2-3, with 8 bases aligning to TRBD2. V dropped 4 bases and J dropped 0; count of bases not matched to a gene: 3. This CDR3 is built from 15 residues. The germline CDR1 and CDR2 sequences are SGHAT and FQNNGV. CDR3 sequence: CASSSAGDSTDTQYF. The CDR3 bases are TGTGCCAGCAGCTCAGCGGGAGACAGCACAGATACGCAGTATTTT.

V and J are TRBV6-1 and TRBJ1-1; a possible D gene is TRBD1 (6 bases). The germline V and J ends were trimmed by 0 bases and 3 bases, with 8 bases remaining between them. This CDR3 is 14 amino acids long. CDR1 is MNHNS and CDR2 is SASEGT in the germline V gene. CDR3 region: CASSEAQGYTEAFF. In DNA form, the CDR3 reads TGTGCCAGCAGTGAAGCCCAGGGGTACACTGAAGCTTTCTTT.

This chain joins TRBV6-6 and TRBJ1-2, with a tentative D call TRBD1 (6 bases). The germline V gene has CDR1 MNHNY and CDR2 SVGAGI (reference sequence). V dropped 0 bases and J dropped 11 bases, with 16 bases sitting between them. The CDR3 spans 14 residues. In DNA form, the CDR3 reads TGTGCCAGCAGTTACTCGGGCCGGGACAAAGGGTACACCTTC. Translated: CASSYSGRDKGYTF.

The chain recombines TRBV6-1 with TRBJ1-1; 8 nucleotides line up with TRBD1. Per the germline V gene, CDR1 is MNHNS and CDR2 is SASEGT. The CDR3 totals 13 residues. Trimming took 4 bases from V and 3 from J; bases not matched to a gene: 1. In DNA, the CDR3 is TGTGCCAGCAGTGCGGACAGGGACACTGAAGCTTTCTTT. It specifies CASSADRDTEAFF.

This clone was observed once. This rearrangement joins TRBV4-2 to TRBJ2-1; D call uncertain. This CDR3 region has 12 residues. CDR1 is LGHNA and CDR2 is YNFKEQ in the germline V gene. V lost 3 bases and J 4 bases, leaving 4 bases between the germline ends. The CDR3 protein is CASSHEYNEQFF. In DNA, the CDR3 is TGTGCCAGCAGCCATGAGTACAATGAGCAGTTCTTC.

This clone was seen a few times. The CDR3 here is CASSTPYYNEQFF. CDR3 nucleotide sequence: TGTGCCAGCAGTACTCCTTACTACAATGAGCAGTTCTTC. The gene calls are TRBV6-5 and TRBJ2-1; no firm D call. The V end was cut by 5 bases, the J end by 3 bases, with 8 bases between. In germline, CDR1 is MNHEY, CDR2 SVGAGI. CDR3 size: 13 residues.

This clone was recorded only once. The chain links TRBV7-8 to TRBJ1-1; D remains ambiguous. This CDR3 is 12 amino acids long. Germline V gives CDR1 SGHVS, CDR2 FQNEAQ. The V gene lost 6 bases and the J gene lost 11 bases, with 16 bases spanning the gap. Here the CDR3 DNA reads TGTGCCAGCAGACAGTCAGTGGACTGGGCTTTCTTT. Translated, it gives CASRQSVDWAFF.

For the CDR3, the DNA is TGCGCCAGCAGACAGGGGGCCGCCACCCCCTACGAGCAGTACTTC. Amino acid sequence: CASRQGAATPYEQYF. The J gene is TRBJ2-7, the V gene TRBV5-1, with 9 bases identical to TRBD1. V trimming: 5 bases; J trimming: 2 bases; junction bases outside the gene matches: 8. The CDR3 covers 15 residues. CDR1 and CDR2 (germline): SGHRS, YFSETQ.

The chain recombines TRBV30 with TRBJ1-1; TRBD1 agrees at 9 bases. CDR3 size: 15 residues. Germline V gene lookup returns CDR1 GTSNPN and CDR2 SVGIG (reference sequence). Unmatched junction bases numbered 6, after V lost 2 bases and J lost 2 bases. CDR3 residues: CAWSRRQGENTEAFF. CDR3 nucleotide sequence: TGTGCCTGGAGTCGTAGACAGGGGGAAAACACTGAAGCTTTCTTT.

J is TRBJ2-7 and V is TRBV14, with D tentatively TRBD2 (6 bases). V gave up 4 bases and J gave up 5 bases, with 9 bases separating them. CDR3 length equals 12 residues. Germline loops: CDR1 SGHDN, CDR2 FVKESK. The CDR3 protein is CASSRPGDEQYF. CDR3 nucleotides: TGTGCCAGCAGCCGCCCGGGGGACGAGCAGTACTTC.

The chain uses TRBV4-1 and TRBJ2-2; a possible D gene is TRBD1 (6 bases). Germline lookup yields CDR1 MGHRA and CDR2 YSYEKL. This CDR3 is 15 amino acids long. V was trimmed by 2 bases and J by 1 base, leaving 8 bases between them. The CDR3, as DNA: TGCGCCAGCAGCCAACGGACAGAGAACACCGGGGAGCTGTTTTTT. The encoded protein is CASSQRTENTGELFF.

The J gene is TRBJ2-2, the V gene TRBV29-1; a weak D match, TRBD2 (5 bases). Between the trimmed V and J ends, which lost 3 bases and 4 bases, there was a span of 9 bases. CDR3 size: 13 residues. From germline, CDR1 is SQVTM and CDR2 ANQGSEA. CDR3 sequence reads: CSVDRGGTGELFF. The DNA for the CDR3 is TGCAGCGTTGATCGTGGAGGCACCGGGGAGCTGTTTTTT.

In this sample, this clone turned up a few times. This rearrangement joins TRBV5-6 to TRBJ1-4, with TRBD1 matching over 7 bases. Trimming removed 1 base from V and 7 bases from J; junction bases left unmatched: 4. In germline, CDR1 is SGHDT, CDR2 YYEEEE. The CDR3 runs 14 residues. CDR3 in DNA: TGTGCCAGCAGCTTGTCTCAGGGGGGTGAAAAACTGTTTTTT. The encoded protein is CASSLSQGGEKLFF. Filled out from reference TRBV5-6 and TRBJ1-4, the complete variable domain reads DAGVTQSPTHLIKTRGQQVTLRCSPKSGHDTVSWYQQALGQGPQFIFQYYEEEERQRGNFPDRFSGHQFPNYSSELNVNALLLGDSALYLCASSLSQGGEKLFFGSGTQLSVL.

CDR3 loop: CAWSGIVPKWTQYF. The CDR3, as DNA: TGTGCCTGGAGTGGAATAGTCCCCAAGTGGACCCAGTACTTC. V gene TRBV30 combines with J gene TRBJ2-5; D uncertain. CDR3 length: 14 amino acids. Germline CDR1 is GTSNPN and CDR2 is SVGIG (reference sequence). V was shortened by 1 base and J by 7 bases, with 16 bases between the two germline ends.

V is TRBV6-5 and J is TRBJ2-1; maybe TRBD1 (6 bases). V dropped 6 bases and J dropped 7 bases, with 10 bases sitting between them. The CDR3 has 12 residues. CDR1 and CDR2 (germline): MNHEY, SVGAGI. The CDR3 loop is CASSLDRNEQFF. The CDR3 coding sequence is TGTGCCAGCAGCCTTGACAGGAATGAGCAGTTCTTC.

The rearrangement joins TRBV30 to TRBJ1-4; 8 positions match TRBD1. Trimming at V came to 4 bases and at J to 2 bases, leaving 0 bases not matched to a gene. The CDR3 runs 13 residues. The germline CDR1 and CDR2 sequences are GTSNPN and SVGIG (reference sequence). In DNA form, the CDR3 reads TGTGCCTGGAACAGGGGGACTAATGAAAAACTGTTTTTT. Translated, it gives CAWNRGTNEKLFF.

This clone appeared a single time. V is TRBV30 and J is TRBJ1-2, with D perhaps matching TRBD1 (5 bases). Germline V gene lookup returns CDR1 GTSNPN and CDR2 SVGIG (reference sequence). V gave up 4 bases and J gave up 4 bases, with 19 bases separating them. CDR3 length: 15 residues. CDR3 nucleotides: TGTGCCTGGACCCCCCACAGGCCACCTCTCTATGGCTACACCTTC. It codes for CAWTPHRPPLYGYTF.

The chain's CDR3 is CASSESSILYNEQFF. Here the CDR3 DNA reads TGTGCCAGCAGTGAAAGCTCGATACTTTACAATGAGCAGTTCTTC. This sequence joins TRBV6-1 and TRBJ2-1; D gene unclear. The CDR3 is 15 amino acids. Deletions cut 2 bases from V and 4 bases from J, with 12 bases between. Per the germline V gene, CDR1 is MNHNS and CDR2 is SASEGT.

This clone has more than one count but fewer than ten. V gene TRBV5-1 combines with J gene TRBJ2-1, with 10 bases fitting TRBD2. Germline V CDR1 and CDR2: SGHRS, YFSETQ. V shed 0 bases, J shed 8 bases, and the junction held 5 bases outside the gene matches. The CDR3 consists of 15 residues. In DNA form, the CDR3 reads TGCGCCAGCAGCTTGGAGCGGGAGGGCCTGGATGAGCAGTTCTTC. It specifies CASSLEREGLDEQFF.

The chain recombines TRBV2 with TRBJ2-7; D might be TRBD1 (6 bases). The CDR3 length is 15 residues. V lost 2 bases and J lost 2, with 13 bases in between. Germline loops: CDR1 SNHLY, CDR2 FYNNEI. The CDR3 nucleotides read TGTGCCAGCAGTGAATGGACAGACTCAGCCTACGAGCAGTACTTC. Protein sequence: CASSEWTDSAYEQYF.